These 20 T cell receptor beta chains were all obtained from the same sample, sequenced in a study of T cell changes during pregnancy in multiple sclerosis. Clones were read by immunoSEQ multiplex PCR, and TCRdb kept only the in-frame ones, dropping some. The sample lists fewer than 65,000 clones; over 80% were seen once. The sample was CD8+ T cells from peripheral blood mononuclear cells, taken after pregnancy. The receptors shown here come from a female donor with multiple sclerosis, enrolled in a pregnancy study.

The chain has TRBV5-6 and TRBJ1-1; D possibly corresponds to TRBD1 (6 bases). The CDR3 runs 15 residues. Germline CDR1 reads SGHDT; CDR2 reads YYEEEE. Trimming pared 1 base from V and 5 bases from J, leaving 15 bases between. CDR3 sequence reads: CASSLLLQGETEAFF. The CDR3, as DNA: TGTGCCAGCAGCTTGCTCTTACAGGGTGAAACTGAAGCTTTCTTT. The full variable domain, with the rest looked up from reference TRBV5-6 and TRBJ1-1, is DAGVTQSPTHLIKTRGQQVTLRCSPKSGHDTVSWYQQALGQGPQFIFQYYEEEERQRGNFPDRFSGHQFPNYSSELNVNALLLGDSALYLCASSLLLQGETEAFFGQGTRLTVV.

This CDR3 reads CASSESGAPAYYGYTF. CDR3 coding DNA: TGCGCCAGCAGTGAGTCAGGGGCCCCGGCTTACTATGGCTACACCTTC. J is TRBJ1-2 and V is TRBV10-1, with a possible D match to TRBD1 (5 bases). Germline V gene sequence: CDR1 WNHNN, CDR2 SYGVQD (reference sequence). There are 16 residues in the CDR3. V dropped 0 bases and J dropped 3 bases, with 14 bases sitting between them.

V gene TRBV7-3 combines with J gene TRBJ1-1; D remains unclear. The CDR3 has 14 amino acids. V was clipped by 3 bases and J by 1 base, with 9 bases between them. CDR1 and CDR2 (germline): SGHTA, FQGTGA. The CDR3 reads CASSFSGRNTEAFF. DNA of the CDR3: TGTGCCAGCAGCTTTTCGGGTAGGAACACTGAAGCTTTCTTT.

The genes are TRBV25-1 and TRBJ1-4; D is undetermined. The V and J ends lost 6 bases and 8 bases respectively, with 16 bases between them. The CDR3 length is 14 residues. Germline CDR1 MGHDK, CDR2 SYGVNS. The CDR3 sequence is CASRRTGFSEKLFF. CDR3 coding DNA: TGTGCCAGCAGACGAACGGGATTTTCCGAAAAACTGTTTTTT. The complete variable domain, with remaining parts taken from reference TRBV25-1 and TRBJ1-4, reads EADIYQTPRYLVIGTGKKITLECSQTMGHDKMYWYQQDPGMELHLIHYSYGVNSTEKGDLSSESTVSRIRTEHFPLTLESARPSHTSQYLCASRRTGFSEKLFFGSGTQLSVL.

This chain links TRBV11-2 with TRBJ2-1; D remains ambiguous. CDR1 is SGHAT and CDR2 is FQNNGV in the germline V gene. CDR3 length equals 13 residues. V lost 5 bases to trimming and J lost 5 bases, with 10 bases between them. The CDR3 sequence: CASSPLSHNEQFF. CDR3 coding DNA: TGTGCCAGCAGCCCCCTATCGCACAATGAGCAGTTCTTC.

This rearrangement joins TRBV6-6 to TRBJ2-2; 10 bases align to TRBD1. CDR1 is MNHNY and CDR2 is SVGAGI in the germline V gene (reference sequence). CDR3 size: 14 residues. The ends lost 8 bases at V and 3 bases at J; junction bases unmatched: 3. Written as DNA, the CDR3 is TGTGCCAGCGACGGGACAGGGGACACCGGGGAGCTGTTTTTT. Protein product: CASDGTGDTGELFF.

This chain joins TRBV27 and TRBJ2-7, with D perhaps TRBD1 (8 bases). CDR1 MNHEY and CDR2 SMNVEV come from the germline V gene (reference sequence). The CDR3 has 17 residues. The ends were cut back, 3 bases at V and 4 bases at J, with 22 bases in the middle. CDR3 DNA sequence: TGTGCCAGCAGTTTCCGACCTACGACAGGGGAGGGATACGAGCAGTACTTC. It encodes CASSFRPTTGEGYEQYF.

In DNA form, the CDR3 reads TGCGCCAGCAGCTCACGCGACAGGGGCGCCGGGGAGCTGTTTTTT. Protein product: CASSSRDRGAGELFF. This chain links TRBV4-1 with TRBJ2-2; TRBD1 matches 8 bases. The CDR3 has 15 residues. Germline trimming cut 5 bases from V and 6 bases from J; bases unmatched to any gene: 8. Germline assignment: CDR1 MGHRA and CDR2 YSYEKL.

This CDR3 is CASSLVLDRGPEKLFF. CDR3 DNA sequence: TGTGCCAGCAGCTTGGTCTTGGACAGGGGCCCTGAAAAACTGTTTTTT. This chain uses TRBV7-9 with TRBJ1-4, with 9 bases that match TRBD1. This CDR3 is built from 16 residues. Germline CDR1 SEHNR, CDR2 FQNEAQ (reference sequence). J was trimmed by 7 bases and V by 3 bases; bases with no gene match: 9.

The chain combines TRBV13 with TRBJ2-1; 7 bases are a match to TRBD1. Trimming took 3 bases from V and 10 from J; bases not matched to a gene: 9. Germline-derived CDR1 and CDR2 are PRHDT and FYEKMQ (reference sequence). The CDR3 runs 14 residues. This chain's CDR3 is CASSFNTRGQEQFF. CDR3 bases: TGTGCCAGCAGCTTTAACACGAGGGGGCAGGAGCAGTTCTTC.

The chain links TRBV6-6 to TRBJ2-5; 8 bases map to TRBD2. Trimming cost V 2 bases and J 2 bases; bases outside gene matches: 7. CDR3 length: 16 residues. Germline V gene lookup returns CDR1 MNHNY and CDR2 SVGAGI (reference sequence). Here the CDR3 reads CASSYSLEREQETQYF. CDR3 DNA: TGTGCCAGCAGTTACAGTCTCGAGCGGGAGCAAGAGACCCAGTACTTC.

The rearrangement uses TRBV7-9 and TRBJ2-2; 7 nucleotides line up with TRBD1. CDR1 is SEHNR and CDR2 is FQNEAQ in the germline V gene (reference sequence). Trimming cost V 3 bases and J 1 base; bases outside gene matches: 14. The CDR3 length is 19 residues. The CDR3 region is CASSLLQYPGTENTGELFF. The CDR3, as DNA: TGTGCCAGCAGCTTGCTTCAATACCCCGGGACAGAGAACACCGGGGAGCTGTTTTTT.

The chain combines TRBV27 with TRBJ2-7, with 7 bases that match TRBD2. The CDR3 totals 14 residues. Germline CDR1 is MNHEY and CDR2 is SMNVEV (reference sequence). V lost 5 bases and J lost 3; bases outside the gene matches: 7. The chain's CDR3 is CASSAVGTNYEQYF. The CDR3 DNA is TGTGCCAGCAGTGCTGTCGGGACTAACTACGAGCAGTACTTC.

The V call is TRBV7-2, the J call TRBJ2-2; a possible D gene is TRBD2 (5 bases). The CDR3 totals 17 residues. CDR1 is SGHTA, CDR2 FQGNSA, per germline. Deletions cut 5 bases from V and 4 bases from J, with 20 bases between. The CDR3 DNA is TGTGCCAGCAGCCTACATGTCCGGGGTCGGGGCACCGGGGAGCTGTTTTTT. Translation: CASSLHVRGRGTGELFF. The full variable domain, rest sourced from reference TRBV7-2 and TRBJ2-2, is GAGVSQSPSNKVTEKGKDVELRCDPISGHTALYWYRQSLGQGLEFLIYFQGNSAPDKSGLPSDRFSAERTGGSVSTLTIQRTQQEDSAVYLCASSLHVRGRGTGELFFGEGSRLTVL.

The chain combines TRBV7-9 with TRBJ2-7; tentative D call: TRBD2 (5 bases). Germline lookup yields CDR1 SEHNR and CDR2 FQNEAQ (reference sequence). V lost 4 bases and J 3 bases, leaving 13 bases between the germline ends. The CDR3 spans 14 residues. The CDR3: CASSSIGDFYEQYF. In DNA, the CDR3 is TGTGCCAGCAGCTCAATCGGGGATTTCTACGAGCAGTACTTC.

This clone was seen more than once but under ten times. The rearrangement uses TRBV27 and TRBJ1-3; D is unresolved. The CDR3 is made up of 13 amino acids. Between the trimmed V and J ends, which lost 8 bases and 2 bases, there was a span of 10 bases. Germline values: CDR1 MNHEY, CDR2 SMNVEV (reference sequence). This chain's CDR3 is CASSLVPGNTIYF. The CDR3 DNA reads as TGTGCCAGCTCCCTTGTCCCTGGAAACACCATATATTTT.

V is TRBV7-6 and J is TRBJ2-1; D remains unclear. Germline V gene sequence: CDR1 SGHVS, CDR2 FNYEAQ. The V end was cut by 8 bases, the J end by 6 bases, with 11 bases between. CDR3 length: 12 residues. In nucleotides, the CDR3 is TGTGCCAGCTCCTATGCCCTCAATGAGCAGTTCTTC. Translation: CASSYALNEQFF. The whole variable domain, remainder taken from reference TRBV7-6 and TRBJ2-1, is GAGVSQSPRYKVTKRGQDVALRCDPISGHVSLYWYRQALGQGPEFLTYFNYEAQQDKSGLPNDRFSAERPEGSISTLTIQRTEQRDSAMYRCASSYALNEQFFGPGTRLTVL.

The chain uses TRBV19 and TRBJ2-5; D might be TRBD1 (7 bases). CDR3 length: 16 residues. CDR1 and CDR2 from the germline V gene are LNHDA and SQIVND (reference sequence). The V end was cut by 7 bases, the J end by 4 bases, with 22 bases between. CDR3 loop: CASKGGEGAIGETQYF. The DNA of the CDR3 is TGTGCCAGTAAGGGGGGAGAGGGGGCGATCGGAGAGACCCAGTACTTC.

The chain joins TRBV14 to TRBJ1-6; the D gene is possibly TRBD1 (5 bases). Germline CDR1 is SGHDN and CDR2 is FVKESK. The CDR3 has 18 residues. V was shortened by 2 bases and J by 10 bases, with 24 bases between the two germline ends. CDR3 in DNA: TGTGCCAGCAGCCAATCCAATGACGGCAGGCAAAGGGGATCACCCCTCCACTTT. It yields the protein CASSQSNDGRQRGSPLHF. The variable domain in full, completed from reference TRBV14 and TRBJ1-6, reads EAGVTQFPSHSVIEKGQTVTLRCDPISGHDNLYWYRRVMGKEIKFLLHFVKESKQDESGMPNNRFLAERTGGTYSTLKVQPAELEDSGVYFCASSQSNDGRQRGSPLHFGNGTRLTVT.

The rearrangement uses TRBV11-2 and TRBJ2-5; TRBD2 matches 8 bases. The V gene's germline CDR1 is SGHAT and CDR2 FQNNGV. The CDR3 is made up of 16 amino acids. The V gene end was trimmed by 5 bases and the J gene end by 4 bases; junction bases not matched to a gene: 12. CDR3 sequence: CASSHYGGAIGETQYF. The CDR3 nucleotides read TGTGCCAGCAGCCACTACGGGGGGGCGATCGGAGAGACCCAGTACTTC.